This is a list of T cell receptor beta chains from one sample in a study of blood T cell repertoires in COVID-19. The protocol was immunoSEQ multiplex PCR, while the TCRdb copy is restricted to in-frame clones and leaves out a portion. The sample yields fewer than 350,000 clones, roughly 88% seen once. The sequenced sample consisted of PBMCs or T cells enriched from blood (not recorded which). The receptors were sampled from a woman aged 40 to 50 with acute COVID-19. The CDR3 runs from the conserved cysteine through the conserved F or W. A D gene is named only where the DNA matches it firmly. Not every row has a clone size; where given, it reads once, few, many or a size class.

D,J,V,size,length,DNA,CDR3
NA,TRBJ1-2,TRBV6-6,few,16,TGTGCCAGCAGTTACCCCCCCGGACAGTCTAACTATGGCTACACCTTC,CASSYPPGQSNYGYTF
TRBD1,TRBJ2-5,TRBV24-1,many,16,TGTGCCACCAGTGATACTACAGGGGTTCGGCAAGAGACCCAGTACTTC,CATSDTTGVRQETQYF
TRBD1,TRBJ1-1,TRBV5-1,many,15,TGCGCCAGCAGCAAACTCCGGGACAGGGAGACTGAAGCTTTCTTT,CASSKLRDRETEAFF
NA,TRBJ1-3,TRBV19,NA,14,TGTGCCAGTACCTCGGGGGTAGGAAGAAACACCATATATTTT,CASTSGVGRNTIYF
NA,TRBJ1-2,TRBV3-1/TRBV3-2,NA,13,TGTGCCAGCAGCCAAGGACGGGTCTATGGCTACACCTTC,CASSQGRVYGYTF
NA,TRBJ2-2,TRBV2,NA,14,TGTGCCAGCACTCTTGGGACATACCCCGGGGAGCTGTTTTTT,CASTLGTYPGELFF
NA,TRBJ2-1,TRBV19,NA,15,TGTGCCAGTAGTATAGGCCAGGGTAGGGCGCGGGAGCAGTTCTTC,CASSIGQGRAREQFF
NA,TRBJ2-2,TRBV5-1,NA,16,TGCGCCAGCAGCTTGATGGTAGCTGACTTGACGGGGGAGCTGTTTTTT,CASSLMVADLTGELFF
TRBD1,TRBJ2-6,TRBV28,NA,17,TGTGCCAGCAGTTTAGGACAGGGGGCAGGAGGGGCCAACGTCCTGACTTTC,CASSLGQGAGGANVLTF
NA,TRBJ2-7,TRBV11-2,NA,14,TGTGCCAGCAGCTTAGTCCCAGGGCCCTACGAGCAGTACTTC,CASSLVPGPYEQYF
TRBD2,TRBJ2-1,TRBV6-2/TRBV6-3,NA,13,TGTGCCAGCAGTCAGCCACCAGCGGGACGGCAGTTCTTC,CASSQPPAGRQFF
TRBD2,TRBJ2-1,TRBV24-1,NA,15,TGTGCCACCAGTGATTCCGAGCGGGGCTACAATGAGCAGTTCTTC,CATSDSERGYNEQFF
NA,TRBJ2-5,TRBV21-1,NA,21,TGTGCCAGCAGCAAAGAGTCCCCGGGAGGGCCAACAACCCTACCGTGGGAGACCCAGTACTTC,CASSKESPGGPTTLPWETQYF